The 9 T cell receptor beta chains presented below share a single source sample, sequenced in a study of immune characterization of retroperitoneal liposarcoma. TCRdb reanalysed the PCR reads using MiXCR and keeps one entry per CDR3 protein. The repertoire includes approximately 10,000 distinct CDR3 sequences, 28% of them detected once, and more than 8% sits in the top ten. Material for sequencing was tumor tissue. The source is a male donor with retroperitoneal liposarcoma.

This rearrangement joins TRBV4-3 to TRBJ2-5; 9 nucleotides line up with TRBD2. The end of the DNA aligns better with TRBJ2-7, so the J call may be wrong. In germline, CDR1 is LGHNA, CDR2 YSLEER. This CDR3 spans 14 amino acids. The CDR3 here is CASREVSGGYEQYF. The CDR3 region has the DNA TGCGCCAGCAGGGAGGTTAGCGGGGGCTACGAGCAGTACTTC.

The CDR3 sequence: CASTGTSLNEQFF. The DNA of the CDR3 is TGTGCCAGCACCGGGACTAGTTTAAATGAGCAGTTCTTC. The chain carries TRBV6-1 and TRBJ2-5, with TRBD2 matching over 8 bases. TRBJ2-1 matches the DNA end more closely, so the J call is doubtful. Germline V CDR1 and CDR2: MNHNS, SASEGT. CDR3 size: 13 residues.

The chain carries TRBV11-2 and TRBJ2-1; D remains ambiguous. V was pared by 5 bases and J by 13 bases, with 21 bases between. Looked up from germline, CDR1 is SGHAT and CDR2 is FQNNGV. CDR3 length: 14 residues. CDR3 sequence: CASSQLDGQETQFF. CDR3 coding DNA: TGTGCCAGCAGCCAATTGGACGGGCAAGAGACCCAGTTCTTC. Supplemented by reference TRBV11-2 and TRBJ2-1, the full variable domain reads EAGVAQSPRYKIIEKRQSVAFWCNPISGHATLYWYQQILGQGPKLLIQFQNNGVVDDSQLPKDRFSAERLKGVDSTLKIQPAKLEDSAVYLCASSQLDGQETQFFGPGTRLTVL.

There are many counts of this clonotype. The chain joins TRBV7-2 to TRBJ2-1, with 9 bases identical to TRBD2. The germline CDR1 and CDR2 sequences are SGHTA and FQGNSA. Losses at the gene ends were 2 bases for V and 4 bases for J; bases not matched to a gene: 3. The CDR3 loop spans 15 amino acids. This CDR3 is CASSLMSGGYNEQFF. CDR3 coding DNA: TGTGCCAGCAGCTTAATGAGCGGGGGGTACAATGAGCAGTTCTTC.

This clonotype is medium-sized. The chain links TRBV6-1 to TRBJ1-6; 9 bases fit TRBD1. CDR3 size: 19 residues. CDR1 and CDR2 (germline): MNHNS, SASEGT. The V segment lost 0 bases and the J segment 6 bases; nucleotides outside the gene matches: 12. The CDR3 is CASSEATNIQGARNSPLHF. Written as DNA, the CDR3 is TGTGCCAGCAGTGAAGCCACCAATATACAGGGGGCGCGTAATTCACCCCTCCACTTT.

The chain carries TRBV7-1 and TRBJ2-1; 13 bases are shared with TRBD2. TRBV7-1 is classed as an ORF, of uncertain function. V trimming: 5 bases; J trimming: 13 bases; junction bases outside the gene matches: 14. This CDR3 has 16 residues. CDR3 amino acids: CASSRTSGGFGETQFF. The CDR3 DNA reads TGTGCCAGCAGCCGGACTAGCGGGGGTTTTGGAGAGACCCAGTTCTTC.

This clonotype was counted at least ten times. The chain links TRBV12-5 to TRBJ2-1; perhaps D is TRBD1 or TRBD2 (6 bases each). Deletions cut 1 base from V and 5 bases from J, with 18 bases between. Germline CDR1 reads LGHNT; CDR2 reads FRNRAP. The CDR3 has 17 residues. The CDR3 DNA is TGTGCTAGTGGTTTGGCCACAGGGACGGGGGTAGACAATGAGCAGTTCTTC. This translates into CASGLATGTGVDNEQFF.

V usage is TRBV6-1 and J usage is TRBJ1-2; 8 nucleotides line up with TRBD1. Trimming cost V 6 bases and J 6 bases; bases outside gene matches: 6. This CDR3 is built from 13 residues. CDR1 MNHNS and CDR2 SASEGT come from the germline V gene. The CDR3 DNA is TGTGCCAGCAGGGACAGGGAAAGGGATGGCTACACCTTC. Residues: CASRDRERDGYTF.

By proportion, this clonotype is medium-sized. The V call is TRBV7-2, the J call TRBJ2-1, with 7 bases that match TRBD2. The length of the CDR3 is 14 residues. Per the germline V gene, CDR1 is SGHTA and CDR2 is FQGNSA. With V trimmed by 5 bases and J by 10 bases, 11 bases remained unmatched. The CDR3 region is CASSRRGSSYEQFF. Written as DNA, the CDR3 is TGTGCCAGCAGCAGACGCGGGAGTTCCTACGAGCAGTTCTTC.